This T cell receptor beta chain originates from a study of blood T cell repertoires in COVID-19 (dated by TCRdb to 2020 to 2021). General notes on the study: Samples covering the acute and convalescent phases of COVID-19 were provided by collaborators in the United States, Italy and Spain. The material from the prospective study consisted of cDNA or gDNA derived from T cells, B-cell-depleted T cells, or PBMCs. Deeply sampled blood TCRbeta repertoires from subjects exposed to, actively infected with, or recovered from COVID-19 were included in the dataset. The repertoires were made available in a free public database intended to serve as a resource for research on the immune response to SARS-CoV-2. Samples came from the ongoing ImmuneRACE study (first 160 participants) plus 1,254 subjects from 6 global collaborators. The sample metadata nearly always contained a de-identified subject ID, COVID-19 status, age in years and sex. Where available, HLA class I and class II types were obtained from metadata supplied by the sample provider rather than from assay-based typing. What the work shows at the level of the full study, not this receptor alone: How much clinical and demographic metadata was included differed by source and by participant, and the metadata was provided uncurated.

V loses 5 bases at its end and J loses 11 bases; junction bases beyond the gene matches: 10. Based on the germline V gene, the CDR1 and CDR2 sequences are SGHAT and FQNNGV. CDR3 length: 13 amino acids, cysteine to phenylalanine. Here the CDR3 DNA is all that survives: 39 bases in frame from base 1. Participants in the prospective study were enrolled through a virtual design, were aged roughly 18 to 90 years, and lived in 20 to 30 United States geographic areas. To assign participants to cohorts, the prospective study relied on clinical history that participants themselves reported in a screening survey and a study questionnaire. Each participant in the prospective study had whole blood, serum and a nasopharyngeal or oropharyngeal swab collected by mobile phlebotomists. Participants in the prospective study had the option to provide additional blood draws and questionnaires over a roughly 2-month period. Blood samples from the prospective study were shipped frozen or at room temperature prior to DNA extraction.

About this clone itself: What antigen it recognizes has not been identified. No quality values exist for individual bases; no much larger clone is one base distant.

TCRbeta CDR3 regions were amplified from genomic DNA by means of the immunoSEQ Assay, a bias-controlled multiplex PCR. The original methods were these. The number of nucleated cells in each sample was estimated from the amplification of reference gene primers within the assay. To quantify the absolute abundance of each unique TCRbeta CDR3 rearrangement, sequence reads were collapsed and filtered. Productive Simpson clonality was computed per sample as the square root of Simpson's diversity index over productive rearrangements. The source is immuneACCESS, and TCRdb retained only in-frame sequences with V and J called. Part of the clones is not carried over; for the studies checked, unresolved V genes explain less than half of this, and the remainder is unexplained. V and J calls and clone size are as listed in that table; D and trimming were resolved from the DNA. The sample yields some 380,000 clones; approximately 91% were counted once. The ten biggest clones cover around 2% of the sample.

The rearrangement combines TRBV11-2 with TRBJ1-1; 8 middle bases align to TRBD1. Sequenced input: PBMCs or T cells enriched from blood (not recorded which). This clonotype was sampled from a woman in her thirties or forties with acute COVID-19. The CDR3 protein is CASSPYRGIDAFF. The nucleotide sequence reads as follows: TGTGCCAGCAGCCCGTACAGGGGGATCGACGCTTTCTTT.